The source of this TCR beta chain is a study of monozygotic twins with inflammatory bowel disease. Study results and limitations: Added variability in patient repertoires may stem from differing immunosuppressive treatments. IBD patients share fewer clonotypes with other people than healthy twins do, especially with disease activity. TCRbeta inverse Simpson diversity was decreased in IBD patients versus healthy co-twins.

TCRdb re-called the 5' RACE reads and shows each CDR3 protein once, DNA omitted. The sample holds fewer than 550,000 distinct CDR3 sequences. This CDR3 has 14 residues. Germline V gene sequence: CDR1 LGHDT, CDR2 YNNKEL (reference sequence). A word on this clonotype: What it binds is not known.

The sequence derives from a human donor with ulcerative colitis or Crohn's disease, or a healthy co-twin of an affected twin (not recorded which). The chain employs TRBV3-1 and TRBJ1-1; checking the TCRdb D call of TRBD1 is not possible without DNA. What was sequenced was blood. CDR3 protein: CASSPTGRGTEAFF.